The following is a TCR beta chain sequence with its context. As processed by the authors: Estimation of nucleated cell counts relied on the amplification of reference gene primers. Produced via immunoSEQ multiplex PCR; TCRdb's table is partial and in-frame only. The DNA gave D and trimming, while V, J and clone size come from that table. The sample lists about 98,000 clones, roughly 85% occurring once. Trimming took off 4 bases at V and 1 base at J, with 14 bases between the two ends. CDR3 length equals 15 residues. Germline CDR1 is SGDLS and CDR2 is YYNGEE. The sample originates from a study of blood T cell repertoires in COVID-19. Study-wide context: Some COVID-19 samples were acute and others convalescent; all came from the United States, Italy and Spain. From T cells, B-cell-depleted T cells, or PBMCs came the material, which was cDNA or gDNA.

J is TRBJ1-1 and V is TRBV9, with D tentatively TRBD1 (5 bases). The sequenced material came from peripheral blood. The TCR was taken from a man between 65 and 85 years old with acute or convalescent COVID-19. The CDR3 region is CASSRSQGWNTEAFF. CDR3 in DNA: TGTGCCAGCAGCCGTTCCCAGGGATGGAACACTGAAGCTTTCTTT.